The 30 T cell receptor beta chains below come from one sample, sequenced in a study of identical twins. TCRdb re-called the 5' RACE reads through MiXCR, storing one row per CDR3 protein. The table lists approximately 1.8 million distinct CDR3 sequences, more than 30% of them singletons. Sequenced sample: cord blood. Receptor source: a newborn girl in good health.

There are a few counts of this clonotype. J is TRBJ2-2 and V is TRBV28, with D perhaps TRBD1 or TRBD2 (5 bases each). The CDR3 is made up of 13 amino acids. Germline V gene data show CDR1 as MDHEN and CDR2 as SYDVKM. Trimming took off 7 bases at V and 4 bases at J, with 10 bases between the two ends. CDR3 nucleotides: TGTGCCAGCACGAGGGGTTTCACCGGGGAGCTGTTTTTT. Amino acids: CASTRGFTGELFF.

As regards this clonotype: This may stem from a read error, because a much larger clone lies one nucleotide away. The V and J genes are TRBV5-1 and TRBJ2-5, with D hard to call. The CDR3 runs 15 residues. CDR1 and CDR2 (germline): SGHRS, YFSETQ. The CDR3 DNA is TGCGCCAGCAGCTTGGCCAGAGACCAACAAGAGACCCAGTCCTTC. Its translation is CASSLARDQQETQSF.

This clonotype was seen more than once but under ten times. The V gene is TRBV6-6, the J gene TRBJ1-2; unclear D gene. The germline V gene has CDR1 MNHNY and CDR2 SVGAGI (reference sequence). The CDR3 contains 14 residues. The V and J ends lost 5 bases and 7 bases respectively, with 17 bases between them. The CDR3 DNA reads TGTGCCAGCAGTACAAGGACGGCTCCCGGTGGCTACACCTTC. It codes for CASSTRTAPGGYTF.

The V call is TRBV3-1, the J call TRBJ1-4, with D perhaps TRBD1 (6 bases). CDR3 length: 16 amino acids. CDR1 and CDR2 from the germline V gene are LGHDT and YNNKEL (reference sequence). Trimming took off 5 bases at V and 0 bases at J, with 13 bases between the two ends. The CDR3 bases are TGTGCCAGCAGCTCCCGGACAGCAGCAACTAATGAAAAACTGTTTTTT. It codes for CASSSRTAATNEKLFF.

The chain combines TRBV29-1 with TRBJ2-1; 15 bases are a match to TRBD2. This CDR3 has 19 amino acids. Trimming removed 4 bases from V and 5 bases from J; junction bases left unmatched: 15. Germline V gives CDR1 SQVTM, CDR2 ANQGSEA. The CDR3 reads CSVGFRLGTSGRRDNEQFF. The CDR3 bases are TGCAGCGTTGGTTTTAGGCTGGGGACTAGCGGGAGGAGAGACAATGAGCAGTTCTTC.

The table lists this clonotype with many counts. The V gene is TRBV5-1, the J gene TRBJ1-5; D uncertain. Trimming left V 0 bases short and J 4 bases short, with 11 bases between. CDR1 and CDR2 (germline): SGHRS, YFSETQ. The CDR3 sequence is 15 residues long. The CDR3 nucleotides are TGCGCCAGCAGCTTGGACAGATCCCTTAATCAGCCCCAGCATTTT. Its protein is CASSLDRSLNQPQHF.

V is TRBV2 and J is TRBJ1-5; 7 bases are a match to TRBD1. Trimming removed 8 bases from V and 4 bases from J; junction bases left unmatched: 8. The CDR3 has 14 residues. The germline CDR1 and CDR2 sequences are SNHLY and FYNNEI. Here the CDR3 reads CASGLQGGNQPQHF. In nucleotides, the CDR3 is TGTGCCAGCGGCCTCCAGGGGGGGAATCAGCCCCAGCATTTT.

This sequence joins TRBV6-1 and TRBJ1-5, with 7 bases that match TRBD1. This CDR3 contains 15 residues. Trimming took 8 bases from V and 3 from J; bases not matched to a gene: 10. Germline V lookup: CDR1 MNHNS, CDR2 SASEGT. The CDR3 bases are TGTGCCAGCTGGGGACAGTCAGGCCCCAATCAGCCCCAGCATTTT. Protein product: CASWGQSGPNQPQHF.

The CDR3 coding sequence is TGTGCCAGCAGTTCGCCGGACAGGGCAGGGGAAAAACTGTTTTTT. Translating it yields CASSSPDRAGEKLFF. The chain recombines TRBV6-2 or TRBV6-3 with TRBJ1-4; TRBD1 aligns across 8 bases. The CDR3 sequence is 15 residues long. Germline V gene data show CDR1 as MNHEY and CDR2 as SVGEGT. With V trimmed by 4 bases and J by 8 bases, 9 bases remained unmatched.

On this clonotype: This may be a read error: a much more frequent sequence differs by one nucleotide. Written as DNA, the CDR3 is TGTGCCAGCAGTTACTCGCGCTCCTACGAGCAGTTCTTC. Amino acid sequence: CASSYSRSYEQFF. This sequence joins TRBV6-5 and TRBJ2-1; D call uncertain. V was clipped by 0 bases and J by 10 bases, with 10 bases between them. CDR1 is MNHEY, CDR2 SVGAGI, per germline. There are 13 residues in the CDR3.

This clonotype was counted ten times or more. The CDR3 DNA follows: TGCAGTGCTCGCAGGGATTCAGATACGCAGTATTTT. It codes for CSARRDSDTQYF. The chain combines TRBV20-1 with TRBJ2-3; maybe TRBD1 (5 bases). V shed 5 bases and J shed 4 bases, with 10 bases lying between them. CDR3 length: 12 residues. Germline CDR1 and CDR2: DFQATT and SNEGSKA (reference sequence).

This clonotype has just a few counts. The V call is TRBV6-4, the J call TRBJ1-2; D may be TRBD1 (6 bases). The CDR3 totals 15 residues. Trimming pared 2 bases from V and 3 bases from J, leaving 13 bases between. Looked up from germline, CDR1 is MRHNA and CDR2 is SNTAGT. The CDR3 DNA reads TGTGCCAGCAGTGACGGAAGGGGGGGGTACTATGGCTACACCTTC. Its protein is CASSDGRGGYYGYTF.

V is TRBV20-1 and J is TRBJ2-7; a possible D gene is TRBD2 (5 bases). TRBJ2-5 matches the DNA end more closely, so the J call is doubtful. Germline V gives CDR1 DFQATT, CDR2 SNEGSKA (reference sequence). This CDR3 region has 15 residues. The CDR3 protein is CSARIGSDNGETQYF. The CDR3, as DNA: TGCAGTGCTAGAATAGGGAGCGATAACGGGGAGACCCAGTACTTC.

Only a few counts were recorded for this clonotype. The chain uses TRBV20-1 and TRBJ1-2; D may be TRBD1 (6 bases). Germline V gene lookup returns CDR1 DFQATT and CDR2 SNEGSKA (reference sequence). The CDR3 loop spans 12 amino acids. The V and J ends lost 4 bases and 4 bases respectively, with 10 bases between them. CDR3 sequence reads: CSATGAGYGYTF. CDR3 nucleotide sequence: TGCAGTGCTACAGGGGCGGGCTATGGCTACACCTTC.

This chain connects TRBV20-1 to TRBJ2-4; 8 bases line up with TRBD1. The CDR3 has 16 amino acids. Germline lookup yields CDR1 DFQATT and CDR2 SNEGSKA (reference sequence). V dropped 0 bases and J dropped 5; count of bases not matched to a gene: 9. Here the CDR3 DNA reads TGCAGTGCTAGAGATCGGGTTGGACAGGGCGAAAACATTCAGTACTTC. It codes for CSARDRVGQGENIQYF.

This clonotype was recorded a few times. This CDR3 reads CASSQGRDNSPLHF. For the CDR3, the DNA is TGTGCCAGCAGTCAGGGCAGGGACAATTCACCCCTCCACTTT. The chain is built from TRBV12-3 or TRBV12-4 and TRBJ1-6; weak D call: TRBD1 (5 bases). The length of the CDR3 is 14 residues. The ends were cut back, 5 bases at V and 7 bases at J, with 12 bases in the middle.

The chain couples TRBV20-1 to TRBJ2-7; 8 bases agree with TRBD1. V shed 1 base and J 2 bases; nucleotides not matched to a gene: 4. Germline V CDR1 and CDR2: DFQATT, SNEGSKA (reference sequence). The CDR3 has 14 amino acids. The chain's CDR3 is CSARGTGNPYEQYF. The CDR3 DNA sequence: TGCAGTGCTAGAGGGACAGGGAACCCCTACGAGCAGTACTTC.

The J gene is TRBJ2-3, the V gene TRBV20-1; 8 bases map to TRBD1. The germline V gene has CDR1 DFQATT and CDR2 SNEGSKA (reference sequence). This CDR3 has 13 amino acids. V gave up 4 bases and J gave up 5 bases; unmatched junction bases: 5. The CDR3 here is CSANPRGRDTQYF. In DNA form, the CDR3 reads TGCAGTGCTAACCCCAGGGGGCGAGATACGCAGTATTTT.

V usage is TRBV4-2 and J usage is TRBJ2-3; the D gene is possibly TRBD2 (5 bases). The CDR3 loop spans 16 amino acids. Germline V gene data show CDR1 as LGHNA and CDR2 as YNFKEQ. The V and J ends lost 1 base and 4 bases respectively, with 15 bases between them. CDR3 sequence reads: CASSQGQTGGADTQYF. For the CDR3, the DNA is TGTGCCAGCAGCCAAGGGCAGACCGGAGGAGCAGATACGCAGTATTTT.

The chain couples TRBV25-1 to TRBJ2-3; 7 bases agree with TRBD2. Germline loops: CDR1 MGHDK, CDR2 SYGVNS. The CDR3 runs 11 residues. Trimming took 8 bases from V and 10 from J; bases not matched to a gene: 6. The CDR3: CASGVAGAQYF. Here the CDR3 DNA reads TGTGCCAGCGGGGTGGCGGGGGCGCAGTATTTT.

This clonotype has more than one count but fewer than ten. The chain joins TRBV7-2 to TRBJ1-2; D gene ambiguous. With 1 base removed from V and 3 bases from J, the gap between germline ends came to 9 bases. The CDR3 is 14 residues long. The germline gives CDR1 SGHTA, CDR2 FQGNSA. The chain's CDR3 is CASSLVKGDYGYTF. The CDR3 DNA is TGTGCCAGCAGCTTAGTGAAGGGTGACTATGGCTACACCTTC.

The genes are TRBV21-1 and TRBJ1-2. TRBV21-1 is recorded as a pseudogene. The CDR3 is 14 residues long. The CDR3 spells CASSEARTNYGYTF. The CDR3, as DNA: TGTGCCAGCAGTGAAGCCAGGACTAACTATGGCTACACCTTC.

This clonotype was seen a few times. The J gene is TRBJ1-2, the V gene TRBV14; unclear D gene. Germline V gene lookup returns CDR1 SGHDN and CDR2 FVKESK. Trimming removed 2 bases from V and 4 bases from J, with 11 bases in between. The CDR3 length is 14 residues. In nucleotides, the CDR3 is TGTGCCAGCAGCCAACTAGGATTGGGCTATGGCTACACCTTC. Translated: CASSQLGLGYGYTF.

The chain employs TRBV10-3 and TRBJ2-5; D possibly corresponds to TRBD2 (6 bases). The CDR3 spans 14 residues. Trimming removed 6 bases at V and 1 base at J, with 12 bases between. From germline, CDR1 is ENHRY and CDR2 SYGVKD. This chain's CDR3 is CAIRDSGSQETQYF. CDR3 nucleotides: TGTGCCATCAGGGATAGCGGCTCCCAAGAGACCCAGTACTTC.

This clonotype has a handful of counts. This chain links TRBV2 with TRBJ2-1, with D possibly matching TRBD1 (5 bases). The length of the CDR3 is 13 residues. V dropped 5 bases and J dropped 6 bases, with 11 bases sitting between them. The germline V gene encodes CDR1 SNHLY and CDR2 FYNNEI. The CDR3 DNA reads TGTGCCAGCAGTCAGGCAGGGATCAATGAGCAGTTCTTC. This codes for CASSQAGINEQFF.

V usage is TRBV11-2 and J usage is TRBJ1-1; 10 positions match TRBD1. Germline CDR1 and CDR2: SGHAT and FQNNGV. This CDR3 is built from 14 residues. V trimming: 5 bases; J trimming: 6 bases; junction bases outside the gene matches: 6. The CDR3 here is CASSVGQGVSEAFF. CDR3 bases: TGTGCCAGCAGCGTAGGACAGGGGGTCTCTGAAGCTTTCTTT.

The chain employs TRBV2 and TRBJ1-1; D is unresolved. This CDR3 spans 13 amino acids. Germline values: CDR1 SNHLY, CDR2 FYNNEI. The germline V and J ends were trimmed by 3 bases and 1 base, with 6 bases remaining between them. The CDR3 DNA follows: TGTGCCAGCAGTGACGTCGGGAACACTGAAGCTTTCTTT. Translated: CASSDVGNTEAFF.

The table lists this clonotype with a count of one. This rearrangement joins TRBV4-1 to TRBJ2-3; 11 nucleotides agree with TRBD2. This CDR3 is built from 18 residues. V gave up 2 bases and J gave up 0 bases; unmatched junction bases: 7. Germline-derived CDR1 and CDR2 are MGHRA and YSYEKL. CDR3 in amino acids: CASSQLPRLAGSTDTQYF. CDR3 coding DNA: TGCGCCAGCAGCCAACTACCCCGACTAGCGGGGAGCACAGATACGCAGTATTTT.

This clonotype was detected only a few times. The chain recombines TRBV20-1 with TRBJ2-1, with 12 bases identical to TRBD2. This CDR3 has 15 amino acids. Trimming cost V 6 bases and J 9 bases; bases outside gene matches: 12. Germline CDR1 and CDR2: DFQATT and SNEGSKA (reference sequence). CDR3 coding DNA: TGCAGTGCAATGACTAGCGGGAGAGGTCACTTTGAGCAGTTCTTC. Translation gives CSAMTSGRGHFEQFF.

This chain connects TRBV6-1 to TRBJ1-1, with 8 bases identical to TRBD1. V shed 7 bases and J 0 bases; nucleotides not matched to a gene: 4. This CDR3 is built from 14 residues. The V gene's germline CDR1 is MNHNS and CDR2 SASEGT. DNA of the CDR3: TGTGCCAGCATTCCGGACAGGGTGAACACTGAAGCTTTCTTT. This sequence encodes CASIPDRVNTEAFF.